This T cell receptor (beta chain) comes out of a study of blood T cell repertoires in COVID-19. Patients of the Seattle cohort, enrolled during active infection, were followed longitudinally. Per the germline V gene, CDR1 is LGHNT and CDR2 is FRNRAP. V lost 3 bases to trimming and J lost 10 bases; unmatched junction nucleotides: 6. This CDR3 is built from 15 residues. Methods used by the authors: Reference gene primer amplification gave nucleated cell count estimates. TCRdb's table, derived via immunoSEQ multiplex PCR, lists solely in-frame clones and lacks some. The V and J calls and clone size come from that table; D and trimming were worked out from the DNA. The table lists about 280,000 clones, about 90% of them singletons, with over 9% in the top ten.

This clonotype was obtained from a woman under 40 with COVID-19, enrolled during active disease. This sequence joins TRBV12-5 and TRBJ2-1; 13 bases are a match to TRBD2. Sample: peripheral blood. CDR3 residues: CASGFGLAGVMEQFF. The CDR3 DNA follows: TGTGCTAGTGGTTTCGGACTAGCGGGAGTTATGGAGCAGTTCTTC.